The 25 T cell receptor beta chains listed next were all sequenced from one sample in a study of regulatory T cells in long-lasting Graves disease. Time point denoted: persistent/refractory GD, antithyroid drugs over 5 years with positive TRAb. Construction of the TCR library relied on RNA isolated from PBMCs. Building of the TCR beta libraries involved iRepertoire HTBI primers and Arm-PCR of CDR3 regions. Each CDR3 protein is one row after TCRdb ran MiXCR on the multiplex PCR reads. The sample includes under 500,000 distinct CDR3 sequences, about 20% seen only once; the top ten take less than 25%. The material sequenced was peripheral blood mononuclear cells (PBMCs), taken when the disease was refractory, from a patient treated with antithyroid drugs. These receptors originate from a female donor with Graves disease.

This clonotype was seen many times. The CDR3 nucleotides read TGTGCCAGCACTAACTTCTCAAGGGTCTACCCGAGAAAGCAGTACTTC. Its protein product is CASTNFSRVYPRKQYF. V gene TRBV27 combines with J gene TRBJ2-7; D unresolved. The CDR3 covers 16 residues. Germline V gives CDR1 MNHEY, CDR2 SMNVEV (reference sequence). V was cut by 7 bases and J by 8 bases, with 27 bases left in between.

The chain combines TRBV7-9 with TRBJ2-5; 9 nucleotides align to TRBD2. The J segment lost 5 bases and the V segment lost 5 bases, leaving 12 bases of the junction unmatched. There are 16 residues in the CDR3. Per germline, CDR1 SEHNR and CDR2 FQNEAQ (reference sequence). As DNA, the CDR3 is TGTGCCAGCAGCACAGCGGGAGGCCCCAGGGGGGAGACCCAGTACTTC. This translates into CASSTAGGPRGETQYF.

This clonotype was observed many times. This chain uses TRBV6-5 with TRBJ2-7; D remains unclear. The CDR3 is made up of 15 amino acids. Germline-derived CDR1 and CDR2 are MNHEY and SVGAGI. The V end was cut by 0 bases, the J end by 2 bases, with 11 bases between. CDR3 sequence (DNA): TGTGCCAGCAGTTACTCGAGTTTGGGAACCTACGAGCAGTACTTC. Protein product: CASSYSSLGTYEQYF.

This clonotype appeared many times. This chain uses TRBV20-1 with TRBJ2-7, with 9 bases aligning to TRBD2. Germline V lookup: CDR1 DFQATT, CDR2 SNEGSKA (reference sequence). The V gene end was trimmed by 5 bases and the J gene end by 2 bases; junction bases not matched to a gene: 10. The CDR3 consists of 15 residues. The CDR3 DNA reads as TGCAGTGCTGCAGCACTAGCGGGTTCCACCTACGAGCAGTACTTC. Translated, it gives CSAAALAGSTYEQYF.

The chain combines TRBV7-9 with TRBJ2-5, with D perhaps matching TRBD1 (5 bases). The CDR3 runs 15 residues. Trimming took off 1 base at V and 1 base at J, with 10 bases between the two ends. Germline loops: CDR1 SEHNR, CDR2 FQNEAQ (reference sequence). The CDR3 sequence is CASSLGTRAQETQYF. The CDR3, as DNA: TGTGCCAGCAGCTTAGGGACCAGGGCCCAAGAGACCCAGTACTTC.

This clonotype was seen ten or more times. V gene TRBV7-9 combines with J gene TRBJ2-7; D is unresolved. Germline CDR1 and CDR2: SEHNR and FQNEAQ (reference sequence). The CDR3 covers 12 residues. Trimming cost V 3 bases and J 3 bases, with 6 bases left between them. CDR3 DNA sequence: TGTGCCAGCAGCTTGAACCACTACGAGCAGTACTTC. Its translation: CASSLNHYEQYF.

This clonotype was counted a single time. J is TRBJ2-7 and V is TRBV6-5, with D perhaps matching TRBD2 (6 bases). This CDR3 is built from 13 residues. The germline gives CDR1 MNHEY, CDR2 SVGAGI. Trimming left V 0 bases short and J 5 bases short, with 8 bases between. The CDR3 DNA is TGTGCCAGCAGTTACTCTGCGGGAAACGAGCAGTACTTC. This codes for CASSYSAGNEQYF.

The chain employs TRBV6-5 and TRBJ1-1; no definite D call. This CDR3 is 14 amino acids long. Germline V lookup: CDR1 MNHEY, CDR2 SVGAGI. The V end was cut by 6 bases, the J end by 4 bases, with 15 bases between. CDR3 nucleotides: TGTGCCAGCAGCAACTCGGGCCAACGCACTGAAGCTTTCTTT. Translation: CASSNSGQRTEAFF.

V and J are TRBV7-9 and TRBJ2-3; 12 bases are a match to TRBD2. There are 16 residues in the CDR3. The trim removed 3 bases at V and 3 bases at J, leaving 4 bases unmatched. Germline V gene sequence: CDR1 SEHNR, CDR2 FQNEAQ (reference sequence). CDR3: CASSLRLAGATDTQYF. The CDR3 DNA is TGTGCCAGCAGCTTGCGACTAGCGGGAGCTACAGATACGCAGTATTTT.

The J gene is TRBJ2-4, the V gene TRBV28; D is ambiguous. There are 15 residues in the CDR3. Germline-derived CDR1 and CDR2 are MDHEN and SYDVKM. The germline V and J ends were trimmed by 7 bases and 0 bases, with 13 bases remaining between them. As DNA, the CDR3 is TGTGCCAGCACTCCGGCGGCAGGAGCCAAAAACATTCAGTACTTC. Its protein is CASTPAAGAKNIQYF.

This chain connects TRBV29-1 to TRBJ1-2; D is uncertain. CDR1 SQVTM and CDR2 ANQGSEA come from the germline V gene. The CDR3 length is 11 residues. Trimming cost V 8 bases and J 1 base, with 8 bases left between them. The CDR3 loop reads CSLLSNYGYTF. CDR3 in DNA: TGCAGCCTCCTCAGTAACTATGGCTACACCTTC.

The rearrangement joins TRBV7-9 to TRBJ2-7; the match to TRBD1 covers 10 bases. V lost 6 bases, J lost 5 bases, and 7 bases stayed unmatched. This CDR3 is built from 14 residues. Germline CDR1 SEHNR, CDR2 FQNEAQ (reference sequence). CDR3 protein: CASSSSGTGDEQYF. CDR3 nucleotides: TGTGCCAGCAGTTCCTCCGGGACAGGGGACGAGCAGTACTTC.

This clonotype was counted between two and nine times. The chain couples TRBV10-2 to TRBJ2-7; no clear D. This CDR3 has 12 residues. Trimming cost V 0 bases and J 2 bases, with 2 bases left between them. Germline CDR1 is WSHSY and CDR2 is SAAADI. CDR3 sequence: CASSESAYEQYF. The CDR3 nucleotides are TGCGCCAGCAGTGAGTCGGCCTACGAGCAGTACTTC.

The chain links TRBV18 to TRBJ2-7; the D gene is possibly TRBD1 (6 bases). Per the germline V gene, CDR1 is KGHSH and CDR2 is LQKENI. The CDR3 loop spans 14 amino acids. V shed 3 bases and J shed 2 bases, with 11 bases lying between them. The CDR3 is CASSPTGYTYEQYF. As DNA, the CDR3 is TGTGCCAGCTCACCGACAGGCTATACCTACGAGCAGTACTTC.

This clonotype was seen repeatedly, ten times or more. The chain uses TRBV24-1 and TRBJ1-1; possible D gene TRBD1, 6 bases. CDR1 is KGHDR and CDR2 is SFDVKD in the germline V gene. V was clipped by 9 bases and J by 0 bases, with 10 bases between them. The CDR3 sequence is 13 residues long. The CDR3 DNA sequence: TGTGCCACCGAGGACAGCATGAACACTGAAGCTTTCTTT. Translation gives CATEDSMNTEAFF.

This clonotype was recorded a few times. The chain combines TRBV18 with TRBJ1-1; D perhaps matches TRBD1 (5 bases). The V end was cut by 1 base, the J end by 7 bases, with 13 bases between. CDR1 is KGHSH and CDR2 is LQKENI in the germline V gene. CDR3 length equals 14 residues. The CDR3 nucleotides read TGTGCCAGCTCACCACAGGTCAGGGATAGTGAAGCTTTCTTT. As protein: CASSPQVRDSEAFF.

J is TRBJ2-4 and V is TRBV19, with 7 bases matching TRBD1. Germline values: CDR1 LNHDA, CDR2 SQIVND (reference sequence). The junction had 16 bases not matched to a gene; V was cut back by 3 bases and J by 2 bases. The CDR3 has 19 amino acids. The CDR3 DNA is TGTGCCAGTAGTATGGGGGATGACAGGGCTTGGATAACCAAAAACATTCAGTACTTC. Amino acids: CASSMGDDRAWITKNIQYF.

This clonotype was detected a few times. The chain is built from TRBV25-1 and TRBJ1-2; weak D call: TRBD1 (5 bases). Trimming took 3 bases from V and 5 from J, leaving 10 bases between them. Germline CDR1 reads MGHDK; CDR2 reads SYGVNS. The CDR3 extends over 13 amino acids. The CDR3, as DNA: TGTGCCAGCAGTGACTCAGGGTGGTATGGCTACACCTTC. Amino acids: CASSDSGWYGYTF.

This clonotype turned up a few times. The chain has TRBV2 and TRBJ2-2, with 8 positions matching TRBD1. V shed 4 bases and J 5 bases; nucleotides not matched to a gene: 6. This CDR3 is built from 15 residues. Germline CDR1 SNHLY, CDR2 FYNNEI. In nucleotides, the CDR3 is TGTGCCAGCAGTGGTCTAACAGGGGGTACCGGGGAGCTGTTTTTT. Its protein product is CASSGLTGGTGELFF.

This clonotype came up a few times. The chain couples TRBV10-3 to TRBJ2-5; possibly TRBD1 for D (5 bases). The CDR3 spans 13 residues. The germline gives CDR1 ENHRY, CDR2 SYGVKD. V lost 4 bases to trimming and J lost 0 bases, with 6 bases between them. The CDR3 DNA follows: TGTGCCATCAGTGCAGGGAACCAAGAGACCCAGTACTTC. Translating gives CAISAGNQETQYF.

This clonotype was picked up many times. This sequence joins TRBV12-3 or TRBV12-4 and TRBJ2-7; 10 bases are a match to TRBD2. CDR3 length: 17 residues. The junction had 13 bases not matched to a gene; V was cut back by 3 bases and J by 5 bases. The CDR3 loop reads CASSFDLAGVRLNEQYF. The CDR3 DNA sequence: TGTGCCAGCAGTTTTGACCTAGCGGGAGTAAGGTTAAACGAGCAGTACTTC.

The sample holds many counts of this clonotype. This chain uses TRBV7-2 with TRBJ1-1; the D is unclear. V shed 2 bases and J shed 1 base, with 8 bases lying between them. This CDR3 contains 14 residues. CDR1 and CDR2 (germline): SGHTA, FQGNSA. CDR3 loop: CASSLRATNTEAFF. The CDR3 region has the DNA TGTGCCAGCAGCTTAAGGGCGACGAACACTGAAGCTTTCTTT.

This clonotype was counted at least ten times. The genes are TRBV28 and TRBJ1-2; 7 bases agree with TRBD1. J lost 4 bases, V lost 6 bases, and 2 bases had no gene match. Germline lookup yields CDR1 MDHEN and CDR2 SYDVKM. CDR3 size: 12 residues. The CDR3 reads CASRGQIYGYTF. The CDR3 DNA reads as TGTGCCAGCAGGGGACAGATCTATGGCTACACCTTC.

This clonotype showed up many times. The chain recombines TRBV11-2 with TRBJ2-5; TRBD1 agrees at 7 bases. This CDR3 is 15 amino acids long. V was pared by 0 bases and J by 7 bases, with 8 bases of the junction left unmatched. Germline V gene lookup returns CDR1 SGHAT and CDR2 FQNNGV. CDR3 nucleotide sequence: TGTGCCAGCAGCTTAGATGTGGGACAGTTGTTGACCCAGTACTTC. It encodes CASSLDVGQLLTQYF.

This clonotype was seen more than once but under ten times. This chain links TRBV30 with TRBJ1-2, with D possibly being TRBD1 (5 bases). V was trimmed by 3 bases and J by 8 bases, leaving 19 bases between them. The CDR3 spans 14 residues. Germline V gene data show CDR1 as GTSNPN and CDR2 as SVGIG (reference sequence). The CDR3 reads CAWRGLVTSRGYTF. CDR3 nucleotides: TGTGCCTGGAGGGGACTGGTGACGAGTCGAGGCTACACCTTC.